Shown below are 32 T cell receptor beta chains from a single sample sequenced in a study of cytomegalovirus exposure and HLA in healthy donors. PCR amplification relied on 60 Vbeta primers (plus 13 Jbeta primers). Profiling relied on immunoSEQ multiplex PCR, and the TCRdb table lists in-frame clones only, not all of them. The profile covers tens of thousands of clones, with about 75% appearing a single time and around 10% taken by the ten largest. Specimen: PBMCs. All receptors derive from a man aged 30 to 39 in good health and CMV-seropositive.

This chain uses TRBV6-1 with TRBJ2-5; 11 nucleotides align to TRBD2. The length of the CDR3 is 17 residues. Germline lookup yields CDR1 MNHNS and CDR2 SASEGT. The J segment lost 5 bases and the V segment lost 0 bases, leaving 8 bases of the junction unmatched. The CDR3 coding sequence is TGTGCCAGCAGTGAAGCTGCTACTAGCGGGGGAGGTGAGACCCAGTACTTC. Protein sequence: CASSEAATSGGGETQYF.

This chain uses TRBV11-2 with TRBJ2-2; 8 bases line up with TRBD2. V lost 6 bases, J lost 6 bases, and 9 bases stayed unmatched. The germline gives CDR1 SGHAT, CDR2 FQNNGV. This CDR3 comprises 15 residues. The CDR3 sequence is CASSIGGAGAGELFF. The CDR3 nucleotides read TGTGCCAGCAGTATCGGGGGGGCCGGGGCCGGGGAGCTGTTTTTT.

The chain employs TRBV9 and TRBJ2-1; 13 nucleotides align to TRBD2. In germline, CDR1 is SGDLS, CDR2 YYNGEE. Germline trimming cut 3 bases from V and 4 bases from J; bases unmatched to any gene: 10. CDR3 length: 18 residues. CDR3 sequence: CASSAGLAGLAGYNEQFF. CDR3 DNA sequence: TGTGCCAGCAGCGCGGGACTAGCGGGGCTAGCGGGTTACAATGAGCAGTTCTTC.

This clone turned up a few times. The chain has TRBV4-2 and TRBJ1-4; a possible D gene is TRBD1 (5 bases). The germline V gene has CDR1 LGHNA and CDR2 YNFKEQ. The CDR3 is 19 amino acids. The V and J ends lost 2 bases and 8 bases respectively, with 27 bases between them. Here the CDR3 reads CASSQPRGGWGEALEKLFF. The CDR3 nucleotides read TGTGCCAGCAGCCAACCCCGCGGGGGGTGGGGGGAAGCGCTAGAAAAACTGTTTTTT.

The chain couples TRBV6-5 to TRBJ1-2; D remains ambiguous. CDR1 MNHEY and CDR2 SVGAGI come from the germline V gene. The CDR3 covers 14 residues. Trimming took off 4 bases at V and 4 bases at J, with 13 bases between the two ends. The CDR3 is CASSSTNTLYGYTF. CDR3 coding DNA: TGTGCCAGCAGTTCAACGAACACGCTCTATGGCTACACCTTC.

In DNA form, the CDR3 reads TGTGCCAGCTCAGGTTTGAAAGATACGCAGTATTTT. This translates into CASSGLKDTQYF. The chain has TRBV9 and TRBJ2-3, with unresolved D. Germline-derived CDR1 and CDR2 are SGDLS and YYNGEE. Trimming removed 7 bases at V and 5 bases at J, with 11 bases between. This CDR3 region has 12 residues.

V and J are TRBV28 and TRBJ2-5; TRBD1 aligns across 9 bases. The better agreement between TRBJ2-7 and the DNA end casts doubt on the J call. This CDR3 spans 13 amino acids. Germline CDR1 and CDR2: MDHEN and SYDVKM. Written as DNA, the CDR3 is TGTGCCAGTAAGACAGGGGGTCCCTACGAGCAGTACTTC. Translated, it gives CASKTGGPYEQYF.

The chain uses TRBV19 and TRBJ1-1, with 9 bases matching TRBD1. This CDR3 region has 14 residues. V lost 3 bases, J lost 1 base, and 0 bases stayed unmatched. Germline CDR1 LNHDA, CDR2 SQIVND (reference sequence). The CDR3: CASSMGQGNTEAFF. The CDR3 DNA reads as TGTGCCAGTAGTATGGGACAGGGGAACACTGAAGCTTTCTTT.

The chain uses TRBV5-5 and TRBJ1-6, with D hard to call. V was shortened by 0 bases and J by 14 bases, with 12 bases between the two germline ends. The CDR3 contains 13 residues. Germline CDR1 SGHKS, CDR2 YYEKEE (reference sequence). Here the CDR3 reads CASSLDSPSTLHF. The CDR3 bases are TGTGCCAGCAGCTTGGACAGCCCAAGTACCCTCCACTTT.

This chain joins TRBV25-1 and TRBJ1-1; D is unclear. Germline lookup yields CDR1 MGHDK and CDR2 SYGVNS. The CDR3 is 12 amino acids. V was trimmed by 8 bases and J by 1 base, leaving 8 bases between them. CDR3 protein: CASSRENTEAFF. DNA of the CDR3: TGTGCCAGCTCCCGAGAGAACACTGAAGCTTTCTTT.

The table lists this clone with a few counts. The J gene is TRBJ1-4, the V gene TRBV10-2; D is perhaps TRBD1 (5 bases). With 9 bases removed from V and 1 base from J, the gap between germline ends came to 9 bases. CDR3 length equals 13 residues. Germline V gene lookup returns CDR1 WSHSY and CDR2 SAAADI. The CDR3: CASTGGTNEKLFF. The CDR3 DNA follows: TGCGCCAGTACAGGTGGAACTAATGAAAAACTGTTTTTT.

This clone was picked up a small number of times. V usage is TRBV18 and J usage is TRBJ1-6, with D maybe TRBD1 (6 bases). The CDR3 is 15 residues long. Trimming shortened V by 4 bases and J by 7 bases, and 14 bases separated the two germline ends. The germline CDR1 and CDR2 sequences are KGHSH and LQKENI. The CDR3 bases are TGTGCCAGCTCACTACAGGGTGTGGGGAATTCACCCCTCCACTTT. Translation gives CASSLQGVGNSPLHF.

This clone appeared a single time. This chain uses TRBV30 with TRBJ2-7, with D possibly being TRBD2 (5 bases). CDR1 is GTSNPN, CDR2 SVGIG, per germline (reference sequence). V dropped 5 bases and J dropped 2 bases, with 19 bases sitting between them. The CDR3 contains 15 residues. CDR3 in amino acids: CAWQPGTSSAYEQYF. The CDR3 coding sequence is TGTGCCTGGCAACCGGGAACCAGTTCGGCCTACGAGCAGTACTTC.

The rearrangement uses TRBV30 and TRBJ2-2, with 11 bases matching TRBD2. The CDR3 spans 17 residues. Germline CDR1 is GTSNPN and CDR2 is SVGIG (reference sequence). V shed 3 bases, J shed 7 bases, and the junction held 13 bases outside the gene matches. In DNA form, the CDR3 reads TGTGCCTGGAGGGGCACCTTAGCGGGGGGGCCTGGCGGGGAGCTGTTTTTT. This translates into CAWRGTLAGGPGGELFF.

The chain links TRBV7-6 to TRBJ2-3, with 8 bases fitting TRBD2. The CDR3 length is 16 residues. Germline CDR1 and CDR2: SGHVS and FNYEAQ. V dropped 0 bases and J dropped 5; count of bases not matched to a gene: 7. CDR3 sequence: CASSLARGGRGDTQYF. The CDR3 nucleotides read TGTGCCAGCAGCTTAGCTCGGGGGGGCCGTGGAGATACGCAGTATTTT. Together with reference TRBV7-6 and TRBJ2-3, the CDR3 gives the full variable domain: GAGVSQSPRYKVTKRGQDVALRCDPISGHVSLYWYRQALGQGPEFLTYFNYEAQQDKSGLPNDRFSAERPEGSISTLTIQRTEQRDSAMYRCASSLARGGRGDTQYFGPGTRLTVL.

For the CDR3, the DNA is TGCGCCAGCAGCCAAGATCTAGGCTCTGGAAACACCATATATTTT. Translating gives CASSQDLGSGNTIYF. J is TRBJ1-3 and V is TRBV4-1; the D is unclear. Germline-derived CDR1 and CDR2 are MGHRA and YSYEKL. Trimming removed 0 bases from V and 0 bases from J, with 6 bases in between. The CDR3 spans 15 residues.

This CDR3 is CASSEYLTGATNEKLFF. CDR3 nucleotide sequence: TGTGCCAGCAGTGAATATCTTACGGGAGCAACTAATGAAAAACTGTTTTTT. The V call is TRBV25-1, the J call TRBJ1-4, with D unclear. Deletions cut 0 bases from V and 0 bases from J, with 11 bases between. Germline V lookup: CDR1 MGHDK, CDR2 SYGVNS. This CDR3 comprises 17 residues.

This rearrangement joins TRBV2 to TRBJ1-2; 7 positions agree with TRBD1. J gave up 3 bases and V 6 bases, and 4 bases lay outside the gene matches. The CDR3 contains 13 residues. CDR1 is SNHLY, CDR2 FYNNEI, per germline. The CDR3 DNA follows: TGTGCCAGCAGCTCCGGGACAGACTATGGCTACACCTTC. Its protein is CASSSGTDYGYTF.

The genes are TRBV7-7 and TRBJ2-5; no firm D call. This CDR3 has 13 residues. CDR1 SSHAT and CDR2 FNYEAQ come from the germline V gene (reference sequence). V was cut by 1 base and J by 2 bases, with 5 bases left in between. The CDR3 protein is CASSLGQQETQYF. In nucleotides, the CDR3 is TGTGCCAGCAGCTTAGGTCAGCAAGAGACCCAGTACTTC.

CDR3 bases: TGTGCCAGCAGCCCCTATGCACAGGGTTACGGAGATACGCAGTATTTT. It codes for CASSPYAQGYGDTQYF. The chain uses TRBV27 and TRBJ2-3, with D tentatively TRBD1 (6 bases). Germline CDR1 MNHEY, CDR2 SMNVEV (reference sequence). CDR3 size: 16 residues. V lost 6 bases and J lost 5, with 21 bases in between.

Turning to this clone: The junction shows a germline mismatch at one end, possibly a read error. V and J are TRBV4-3 and TRBJ1-2; D ambiguous. CDR3 length: 15 amino acids. Germline V CDR1 and CDR2: LGHNA, YSLEER. This CDR3 is CAGSRDSVANYGYTF. The CDR3, as DNA: TGCGCCGGCAGTCGAGACTCGGTGGCAAACTATGGCTACACCTTC.

This chain connects TRBV18 to TRBJ2-7; 10 bases agree with TRBD1. Trimming removed 2 bases from V and 3 bases from J; junction bases left unmatched: 4. The CDR3 runs to 15 residues. Germline CDR1 KGHSH, CDR2 LQKENI. CDR3 amino acids: CASSPFRDRGYEQYF. CDR3 DNA: TGTGCCAGCTCACCATTCCGGGACAGGGGCTACGAGCAGTACTTC.

This clone was counted a few times. The identical CDR3 is also encoded by other nucleotide sequences in the sample. The chain couples TRBV11-2 to TRBJ1-4; maybe TRBD1 (6 bases). Looked up from germline, CDR1 is SGHAT and CDR2 is FQNNGV. The CDR3 length is 15 residues. V lost 1 base and J 8 bases, leaving 14 bases between the germline ends. The CDR3 loop is CASSLGDRDIEKLFF. CDR3 coding DNA: TGTGCCAGCAGCTTAGGAGACCGGGACATAGAAAAACTGTTTTTT.

This chain connects TRBV2 to TRBJ1-2, with D possibly being TRBD1 (5 bases). The V gene's germline CDR1 is SNHLY and CDR2 FYNNEI. V was shortened by 6 bases and J by 8 bases, with 13 bases between the two germline ends. The CDR3 covers 12 residues. In DNA, the CDR3 is TGTGCCAGCAGCCCGACAGTATTGGGCTACACCTTC. Its protein product is CASSPTVLGYTF.

V gene TRBV7-9 combines with J gene TRBJ2-7, with TRBD1 matching 7 bases. The germline gives CDR1 SEHNR, CDR2 FQNEAQ (reference sequence). Trimming took 5 bases from V and 7 from J; bases not matched to a gene: 17. The CDR3 contains 16 residues. CDR3 coding DNA: TGTGCCAGCAGCCCCACCGGGACAGCAAAACCATGGGAGCAGTACTTC. Amino acid sequence: CASSPTGTAKPWEQYF.

This chain joins TRBV25-1 and TRBJ2-2; 10 bases map to TRBD1. Germline V gene data show CDR1 as MGHDK and CDR2 as SYGVNS. The trim removed 0 bases at V and 4 bases at J, leaving 5 bases unmatched. This CDR3 contains 17 residues. In DNA form, the CDR3 reads TGTGCCAGCAGTGAATATCCGACAGGGGGCGTCACCGGGGAGCTGTTTTTT. The encoded protein is CASSEYPTGGVTGELFF. The entire variable domain, with the rest obtained from reference TRBV25-1 and TRBJ2-2, is as follows: EADIYQTPRYLVIGTGKKITLECSQTMGHDKMYWYQQDPGMELHLIHYSYGVNSTEKGDLSSESTVSRIRTEHFPLTLESARPSHTSQYLCASSEYPTGGVTGELFFGEGSRLTVL.

J is TRBJ1-3 and V is TRBV7-8; maybe TRBD1 (5 bases). CDR3 length: 15 amino acids. V was trimmed by 5 bases and J by 2 bases, leaving 13 bases between them. Germline CDR1 SGHVS, CDR2 FQNEAQ. The CDR3 DNA follows: TGTGCCAGCAGCCCCTACAGGACCCCTGGAAACACCATATATTTT. This sequence encodes CASSPYRTPGNTIYF.

The CDR3 DNA follows: TGTGCCAGCAGCGGGGGACAGGCGACCTACAATGAGCAGTTCTTC. This gives the protein CASSGGQATYNEQFF. V gene TRBV11-2 combines with J gene TRBJ2-1, with 8 bases fitting TRBD1. The length of the CDR3 is 15 residues. The trim removed 5 bases at V and 2 bases at J, leaving 5 bases unmatched. Germline V lookup: CDR1 SGHAT, CDR2 FQNNGV.

This chain joins TRBV25-1 and TRBJ2-2, with 8 bases lining up with TRBD1. Germline CDR1 reads MGHDK; CDR2 reads SYGVNS. J was trimmed by 5 bases and V by 4 bases; bases with no gene match: 3. The CDR3 is 14 amino acids. The CDR3 nucleotides are TGTGCCAGCAGTGGACAGGGGTGGACCGGGGAGCTGTTTTTT. It yields the protein CASSGQGWTGELFF.

The genes are TRBV19 and TRBJ1-1, with D perhaps TRBD1 (5 bases). Per germline, CDR1 LNHDA and CDR2 SQIVND (reference sequence). CDR3 length: 17 amino acids. Trimming left V 3 bases short and J 5 bases short, with 22 bases between. CDR3 DNA: TGTGCCAGTAGTATTTTGGCGAAAACAGGACCTGCGACTGAAGCTTTCTTT. Its translation: CASSILAKTGPATEAFF.

The chain employs TRBV6-6 and TRBJ2-7; 8 nucleotides agree with TRBD1. CDR1 and CDR2 (germline): MNHNY, SVGAGI (reference sequence). The CDR3 has 14 amino acids. Trimming removed 8 bases from V and 2 bases from J; junction bases left unmatched: 8. The CDR3 region is CASSLQGEPYEQYF. CDR3 bases: TGTGCCAGCTCGCTACAGGGGGAACCCTACGAGCAGTACTTC.

This clone was seen once. The rearrangement uses TRBV7-8 and TRBJ2-5; 7 bases match TRBD2. This CDR3 comprises 16 residues. Germline V gene data show CDR1 as SGHVS and CDR2 as FQNEAQ. Losses at the gene ends were 2 bases for V and 5 bases for J; bases not matched to a gene: 11. For the CDR3, the DNA is TGTGCCAGCAGCTTATCTGGCGGGGGAGGCTTGGAGACCCAGTACTTC. It specifies CASSLSGGGGLETQYF.